This T cell receptor beta chain was observed in a study of cytomegalovirus exposure and HLA in healthy donors (dated by TCRdb to 2017 to 2019). About the investigation overall: An earlier analysis of approximately 640 of the donors reported about 250 Gb of sequence data and roughly 110 million unique TCR beta sequences from 150 million to 200 million T cells. A later genetic analysis used genome-wide SNP genotypes for about 60% of the roughly 700 donors, treating that subset as a discovery cohort. Besides the first cohort of hundreds of subjects, a separate validation cohort made up of some 110 different subjects was used. In a later analysis, previously published TCR beta repertoires from about 670 donors were re-analyzed and high-resolution HLA genotyping was added so that TCR occurrence patterns could be studied. The study was designed to test whether signatures of past pathogen exposure could be identified by cataloging public T cell receptors. An earlier analysis of 587 of the donors applied high-throughput TCR beta sequencing to assess whether each TCR beta V gene segment acted as functional or pseudogenic. Both class I and class II loci were covered by HLA typing, at four-digit resolution. Every discovery cohort repertoire had been produced on one sequencing platform. Because of strong linkage in the cohort, a handful of DR-DQ haplotypes were treated as single units for association and clustering. The number of typed donors differed by locus: about 620-630 for A, B, C, DRB1 and DQB1; some 540 for DQA1; some 610 for DPA1; and roughly 450 for DPB1. The study used immunosequencing to profile the T cell repertoires of more than 650 subjects and linked those repertoires to cytomegalovirus serostatus. Across 398 genotyped donors of the cohort, an average of about 250,000 unique TCR beta nucleotide sequences per donor were sequenced, and 15% to 20% of those sequences were non-productive. High-throughput TCR immunosequencing, statistical association of individual TCRs with disease status, and machine learning were combined to predict cytomegalovirus infection status. In the later analysis, no new phenotypic data were used to find candidate immune exposures; instead, reliance was placed on TCR beta sequences and their occurrence across donors. Among the roughly 430 genotyped donors, around 81% belonged to the genetic ancestry cluster associated with self-reported Caucasian donors. Roughly 320 gigabases of sequencing data and 91 million or so unique TCR sequences made up an early release that covered around 640 HLA-typed donors. Donor age, sex, ethnicity and CMV serostatus were compiled together with the repertoire data. General conclusions and limits of the study: Broadly in line with IMGT annotations, most TCR beta V segments showed up in productive rearrangements about 87% or about 30% of the time in an earlier analysis of several hundred of the donors. A later analysis found that most CMV-associated TCR beta chains appeared HLA-restricted, with HLA associations seemingly driven largely by CMV exposure. Because some donors lacked HLA typing at each locus, the association tests relied only on the typed subset. In a later analysis, HLA-associated TCR beta chains showed more clonal expansion and lower generation probabilities than non-associated chains that were equally common. The 87-base-pair reads could not distinguish some IMGT-functional V segments, including TRBV6-2 and TRBV6-3, so those segments were excluded. According to a later analysis, parvovirus B19, influenza, CMV and Epstein-Barr virus appeared linked to several top co-occurrence clusters. Three of the identified cytomegalovirus-associated TCR beta chains were confirmed in vitro to be specific for cytomegalovirus antigens. Across donors, most TCR sequences were observed very rarely, whereas some public TCRs were present in many individuals. Linkage disequilibrium might explain the correlated functional status among segregating V segments, but an unknown experimental factor could not be excluded. Over 15 rarely observed V segments, including chromosome 9 orphons, were excluded from the earlier analysis of a few hundred of the donors because counts were too low. The authors suggested that the approach could potentially be extended to other disease states and immunological phenotypes. In this cohort, only TCR beta chains were sequenced, and detectable features were limited by the absence of alpha or paired-chain data. The only immune exposure information available for the cohort was CMV serostatus. Strong co-occurrence of HLA alleles, especially DR and DQ, made assigning TCR associations to individual alleles difficult. The study gave a list of about 160 TCR beta chains associated with cytomegalovirus. The classifier was reported to diagnose cytomegalovirus status with high specificity and sensitivity in both the original cohort and the validation cohort. A group of highly shared sequence variants was considered likely to be a technical artifact of the sequencing pipeline. Compared with the approximately 720-donor mean, donors in an Asian-associated ancestry cluster had fewer N-insertions in productive TCRs, according to a later genetic analysis. In a later analysis, more than 15,000 TCR beta sequences were associated with specific HLA alleles at a false discovery rate of 0.05. A further reported finding was that TCR beta sequences accurately predicted the HLA-A and HLA-B alleles for most subjects in the first cohort. In a later analysis, TCR association rates were found to vary across HLA loci, with the most associated TCRs seen for DRB1 alleles and the fewest for HLA-C alleles. In a later genetic analysis, a missense DCLRE1C variant was associated with V-gene and J-gene trimming of TCR beta chains, and the association was replicated in an independent cohort. Sequencing depth was assumed to be roughly uniform across donors in the presence/absence analyses, though that assumption may not hold.

The library was produced with the immunoSEQ multiplex PCR assay. A mixture of 60 forward primers for TCR Vbeta segments and 13 reverse primers for TCR Jbeta segments was used in the multiplex PCR. The CDR3 region of rearranged TCR beta genes was amplified from genomic DNA by a multiplex PCR assay. The Illumina HiSeq System was used to sequence the amplified TCR beta libraries as 87-base-pair reads. In the source study's methods: A later analysis counted tens of millions of unique TCR beta chains across the 666 repertoires, and around 12 million of these chains were shared by at least two donors. A nearest-neighbor algorithm error-corrected the raw reads and collapsed the reads into unique sequences, merging closely related sequences to remove PCR and sequencing errors. CDR3 sequences were aligned to IMGT reference sequences to assign V, D and J gene segments. For a sequence to be retained, a match of at least six nucleotides to both a V gene segment and a J gene segment was required. A rearrangement was called productive if the CDR3 had no stop codons and remained in frame with V and J, and every other rearrangement was called non-productive. CDR3 was defined by IMGT convention, running from the second conserved V-encoded cysteine to the conserved J-encoded phenylalanine. Sequences without an unambiguous match to a single V gene segment were excluded from the earlier analysis of 450 to 650 of the donors. In an earlier analysis of some 590 of the donors, V segments were called functional above 56.7% productive rearrangements and were called segregating when the between-donor standard deviation exceeded 5%. A statistical classification framework was developed to diagnose cytomegalovirus status using the catalog of TCR beta chain sequences. In a later analysis, TCR nucleotide sequences were compared against IMGT/GENE-DB human TR gene sequences so that V and J genes could be assigned. Using the TCRdist pipeline, a later analysis assigned CDR3 sequences along with most-parsimonious VDJ recombination scenarios. A later analysis defined each TCR beta chain by its CDR3 amino acid sequence plus V-gene family, and excluded reads lacking a unique V-gene family. To address suspected cross-contamination and a sequencing artifact, a later analysis removed 450 to 700 highly shared, low-generation-probability nucleotide sequences. In a later analysis, a clonal expansion index was calculated for each public chain from normalized within-repertoire ranks of inferred template counts. In a later analysis, generation probabilities were computed with a VDJ recombination model fitted to out-of-frame rearrangements, and the resulting probabilities were checked against IGoR. Hypergeometric tests were used in a later analysis to score TCR-TCR, TCR-HLA and TCR-CMV co-occurrence, with a repertoire-size bias correction applied to the TCR pairs. To estimate false discovery rates, a later analysis permuted the HLA or CMV assignments 20 times. In a later analysis, co-occurring TCRs were grouped using DBSCAN, and TCRdist sequence similarity was added for clustering within HLA-allele-positive subsets. Co-occurrence clustering excluded repertoires with fewer than 30,000 or more than 120,000 public chains, plus five with anomalous nucleotide sharing. The source is immuneACCESS, and TCRdb retained only in-frame sequences with V and J called. Part of the clones is not carried over; for the studies checked, unresolved V genes explain less than half of this, and the remainder is unexplained. The V and J calls and clone size were taken over from that table, and D and trimming were inferred from the DNA. This sample has about 140,000 clones in its table, and about 80% of those were observed once. The top ten constitute 1.4% to 1.5% of the sample.

Reading from cysteine to phenylalanine, the CDR3 counts 13 amino acids. Solely the CDR3 DNA is kept, with 39 bases framed from the first base. The trim is 6 bases for V and 4 bases for J, with a gap of 10 bases between the germline ends. CDR1 is given as LNHDA and CDR2 as SQIVND, both from the germline V gene (reference sequence). In total, 500 to 700 healthy bone marrow donors made up the cohort. At the time of sampling, every cohort member was nominally healthy, though immune exposures that went unrecorded were likely present. The donor tested CMV seropositive and was one of the 289 seropositive cohort members. A peripheral blood sample was provided by each donor, and peripheral blood mononuclear cells were used for TCR beta sequencing. The Qiagen DNeasy Blood Extraction Kit was used to extract genomic DNA from the blood cell samples. With regard to this clone: Its target antigen remains unknown. Per-base qualities were not stored, and no clone one base away is much larger.

The V and J genes are TRBV19 and TRBJ1-3; TRBD1 is perhaps the D gene, given 6 matching bases. Sequencing input: PBMCs. This TCR came from a man younger than 45 in good health and CMV-seropositive. The CDR3 has the sequence CASRTGIGNTIYF. The base sequence is TGTGCCAGTAGAACAGGGATCGGAAACACCATATATTTT.